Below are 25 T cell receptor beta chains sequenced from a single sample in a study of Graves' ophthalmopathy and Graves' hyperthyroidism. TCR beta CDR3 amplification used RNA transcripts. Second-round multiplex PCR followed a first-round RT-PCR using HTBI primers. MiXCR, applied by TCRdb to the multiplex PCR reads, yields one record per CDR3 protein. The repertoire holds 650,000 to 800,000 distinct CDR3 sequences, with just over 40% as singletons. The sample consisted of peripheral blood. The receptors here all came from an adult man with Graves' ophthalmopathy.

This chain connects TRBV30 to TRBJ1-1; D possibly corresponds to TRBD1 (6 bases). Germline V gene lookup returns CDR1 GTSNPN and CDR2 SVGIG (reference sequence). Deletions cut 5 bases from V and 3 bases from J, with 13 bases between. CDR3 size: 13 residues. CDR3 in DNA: TGTGCCTGGGCCCGAGGGGGGTACACTGAAGCTTTCTTT. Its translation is CAWARGGYTEAFF.

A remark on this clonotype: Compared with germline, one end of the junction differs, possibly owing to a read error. This CDR3 reads CSARASGTGQETQYF. The CDR3 DNA is TGCAGTGCCAGAGCTTCCGGGACAGGCCAAGAGACCCAGTACTTC. The J gene is TRBJ2-5, the V gene TRBV20-1, with 8 bases aligning to TRBD1. The CDR3 extends over 15 amino acids. Germline CDR1 reads DFQATT; CDR2 reads SNEGSKA (reference sequence).

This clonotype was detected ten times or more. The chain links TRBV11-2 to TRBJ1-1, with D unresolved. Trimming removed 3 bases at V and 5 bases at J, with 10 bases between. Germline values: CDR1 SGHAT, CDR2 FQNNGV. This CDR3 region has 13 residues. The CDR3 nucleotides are TGTGCCAGCAGCTTCGGACTGGGGACTGAAGCTTTCTTT. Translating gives CASSFGLGTEAFF.

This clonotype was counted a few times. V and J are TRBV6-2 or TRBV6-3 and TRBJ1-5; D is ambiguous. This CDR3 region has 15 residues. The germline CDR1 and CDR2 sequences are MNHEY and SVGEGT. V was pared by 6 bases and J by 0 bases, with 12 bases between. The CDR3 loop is CASSSLGYSNQPQHF. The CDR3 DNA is TGTGCCAGCAGCTCCCTCGGCTATAGCAATCAGCCCCAGCATTTT.

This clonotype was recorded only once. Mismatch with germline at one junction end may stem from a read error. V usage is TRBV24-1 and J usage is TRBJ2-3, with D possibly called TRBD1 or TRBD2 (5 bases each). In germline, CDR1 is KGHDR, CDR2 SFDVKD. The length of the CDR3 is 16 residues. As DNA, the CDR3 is TGTGCCACCGGTGATCCTCTCGGGGCTAGCACAGATACGCAGTATTTT. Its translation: CATGDPLGASTDTQYF.

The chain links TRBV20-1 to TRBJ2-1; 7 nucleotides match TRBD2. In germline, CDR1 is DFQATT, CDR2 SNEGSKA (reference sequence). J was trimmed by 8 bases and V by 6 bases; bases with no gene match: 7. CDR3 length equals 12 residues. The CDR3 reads CSAGGKGDEQFF. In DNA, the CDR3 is TGCAGTGCCGGGGGGAAAGGGGATGAGCAGTTCTTC.

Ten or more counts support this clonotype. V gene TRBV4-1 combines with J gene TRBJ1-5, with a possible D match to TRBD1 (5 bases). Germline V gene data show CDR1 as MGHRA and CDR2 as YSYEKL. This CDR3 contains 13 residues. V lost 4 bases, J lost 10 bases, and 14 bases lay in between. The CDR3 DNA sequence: TGCGCCAGCAGCCTGAGGGGCCCGCGTCCCCAGCATTTT. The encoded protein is CASSLRGPRPQHF.

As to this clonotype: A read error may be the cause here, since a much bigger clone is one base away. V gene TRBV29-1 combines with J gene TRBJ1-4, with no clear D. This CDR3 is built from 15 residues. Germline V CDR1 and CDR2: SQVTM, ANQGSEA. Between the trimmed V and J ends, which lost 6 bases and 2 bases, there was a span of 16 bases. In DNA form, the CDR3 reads TGCAGCGTCCTGGGTTTGGGCGCGACTAATGAAAAACTGTTTTTT. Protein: CSVLGLGATNEKLFF.

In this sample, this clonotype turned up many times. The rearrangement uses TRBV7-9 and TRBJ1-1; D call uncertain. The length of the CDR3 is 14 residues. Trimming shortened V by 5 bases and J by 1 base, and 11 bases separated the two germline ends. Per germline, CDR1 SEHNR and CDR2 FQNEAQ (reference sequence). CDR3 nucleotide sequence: TGTGCCAGCAGCAAGGACTTTCGGAACACTGAAGCTTTCTTT. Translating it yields CASSKDFRNTEAFF.

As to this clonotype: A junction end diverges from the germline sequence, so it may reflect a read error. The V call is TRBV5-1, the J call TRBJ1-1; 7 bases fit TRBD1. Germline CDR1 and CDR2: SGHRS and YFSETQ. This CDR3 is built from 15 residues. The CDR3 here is CANSARQGWDTEAFF. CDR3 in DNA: TGCGCCAACAGCGCTAGACAGGGTTGGGACACTGAAGCTTTCTTT.

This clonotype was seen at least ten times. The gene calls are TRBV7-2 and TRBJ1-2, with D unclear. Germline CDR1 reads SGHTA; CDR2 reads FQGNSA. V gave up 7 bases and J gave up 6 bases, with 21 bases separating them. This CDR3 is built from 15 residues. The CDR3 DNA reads TGTGCCAGCACCATTAGACAAGGGAGTACCGATGGCTACACCTTC. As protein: CASTIRQGSTDGYTF.

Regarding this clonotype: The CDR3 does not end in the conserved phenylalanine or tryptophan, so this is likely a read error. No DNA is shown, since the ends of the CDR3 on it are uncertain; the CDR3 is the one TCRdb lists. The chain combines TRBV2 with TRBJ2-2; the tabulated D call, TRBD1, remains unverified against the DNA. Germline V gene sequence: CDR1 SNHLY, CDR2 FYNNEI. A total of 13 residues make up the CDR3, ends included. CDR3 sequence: CASSEAGQGDRAG.

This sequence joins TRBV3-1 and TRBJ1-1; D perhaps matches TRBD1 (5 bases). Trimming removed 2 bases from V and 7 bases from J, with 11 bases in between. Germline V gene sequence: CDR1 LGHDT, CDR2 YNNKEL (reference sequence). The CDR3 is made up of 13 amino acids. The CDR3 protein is CASSQQGGIEAFF. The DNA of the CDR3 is TGTGCCAGCAGCCAACAGGGAGGCATTGAAGCTTTCTTT.

CDR3 loop: CASSLRREGFAFF. The CDR3, as DNA: TGTGCCAGCAGTTTACGACGAGAGGGGTTTGCTTTCTTT. The chain recombines TRBV27 with TRBJ1-1, with D perhaps TRBD1 (5 bases). With 2 bases removed from V and 11 bases from J, the gap between germline ends came to 15 bases. The CDR3 spans 13 residues. Germline V gene lookup returns CDR1 MNHEY and CDR2 SMNVEV (reference sequence).

CDR3 loop: CASSIETGMVGVQPQHF. CDR3 DNA: TGTGCCAGTAGTATAGAGACAGGGATGGTAGGGGTTCAGCCCCAGCATTTT. The rearrangement joins TRBV19 to TRBJ1-5, with 7 bases matching TRBD1. The trim removed 0 bases at V and 6 bases at J, leaving 11 bases unmatched. The CDR3 extends over 17 amino acids. Germline values: CDR1 LNHDA, CDR2 SQIVND (reference sequence).

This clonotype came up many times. The CDR3 reads CASSPSGGLGYTF. In DNA, the CDR3 is TGTGCCAGCAGCCCCAGTGGGGGGCTTGGCTACACCTTC. V gene TRBV7-9 combines with J gene TRBJ1-2, with D possibly matching TRBD1 (6 bases). Germline V CDR1 and CDR2: SEHNR, FQNEAQ (reference sequence). The CDR3 consists of 13 residues. Trimming cost V 5 bases and J 7 bases, with 14 bases left between them.

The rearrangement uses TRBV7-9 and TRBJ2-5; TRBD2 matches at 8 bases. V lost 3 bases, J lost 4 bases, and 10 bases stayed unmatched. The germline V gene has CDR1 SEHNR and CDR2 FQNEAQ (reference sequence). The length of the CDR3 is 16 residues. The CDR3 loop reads CASSLEPAGGSETQYF. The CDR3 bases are TGTGCCAGCAGCTTGGAACCTGCGGGAGGCTCAGAGACCCAGTACTTC.

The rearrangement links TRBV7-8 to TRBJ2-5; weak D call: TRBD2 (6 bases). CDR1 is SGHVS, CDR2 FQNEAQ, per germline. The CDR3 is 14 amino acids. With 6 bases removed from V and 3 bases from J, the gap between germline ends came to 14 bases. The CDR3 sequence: CASRGWDLKETQYF. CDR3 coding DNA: TGTGCCAGCAGAGGATGGGACTTGAAAGAGACCCAGTACTTC.

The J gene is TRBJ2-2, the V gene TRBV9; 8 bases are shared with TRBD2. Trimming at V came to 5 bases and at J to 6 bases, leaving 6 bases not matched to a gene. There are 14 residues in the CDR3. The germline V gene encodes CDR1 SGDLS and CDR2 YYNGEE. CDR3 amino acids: CASSHGTSPGELFF. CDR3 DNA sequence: TGTGCCAGCAGTCACGGGACTAGTCCCGGGGAGCTGTTTTTT. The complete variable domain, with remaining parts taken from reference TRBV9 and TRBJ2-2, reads DSGVTQTPKHLITATGQRVTLRCSPRSGDLSVYWYQQSLDQGLQFLIQYYNGEERAKGNILERFSAQQFPDLHSELNLSSLELGDSALYFCASSHGTSPGELFFGEGSRLTVL.

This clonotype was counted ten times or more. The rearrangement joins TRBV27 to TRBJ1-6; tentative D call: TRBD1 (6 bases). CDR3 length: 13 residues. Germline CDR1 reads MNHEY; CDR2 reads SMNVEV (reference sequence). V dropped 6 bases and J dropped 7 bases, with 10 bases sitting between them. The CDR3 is CASSSTGNSPLHF. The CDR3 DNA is TGTGCCAGCAGCTCCACAGGGAATTCACCCCTCCACTTT.

CDR3 sequence: CASTPTVNTEAFF. The DNA for the CDR3 is TGTGCCAGTACCCCGACAGTCAACACTGAAGCTTTCTTT. The chain links TRBV19 to TRBJ1-1, with D perhaps matching TRBD1 (5 bases). The CDR3 has 13 residues. Looked up from germline, CDR1 is LNHDA and CDR2 is SQIVND (reference sequence). V gave up 7 bases and J gave up 2 bases, with 11 bases separating them. Complete variable domain (other parts from reference TRBV19 and TRBJ1-1): DGGITQSPKYLFRKEGQNVTLSCEQNLNHDAMYWYRQDPGQGLRLIYYSQIVNDFQKGDIAEGYSVSREKKESFPLTVTSAQKNPTAFYLCASTPTVNTEAFFGQGTRLTVV.

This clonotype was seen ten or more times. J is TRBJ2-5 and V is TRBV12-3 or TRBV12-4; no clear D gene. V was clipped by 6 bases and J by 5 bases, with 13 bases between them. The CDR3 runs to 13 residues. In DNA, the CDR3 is TGTGCCAGCAGACTTTCCGCGGCGGAGACCCAGTACTTC. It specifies CASRLSAAETQYF.

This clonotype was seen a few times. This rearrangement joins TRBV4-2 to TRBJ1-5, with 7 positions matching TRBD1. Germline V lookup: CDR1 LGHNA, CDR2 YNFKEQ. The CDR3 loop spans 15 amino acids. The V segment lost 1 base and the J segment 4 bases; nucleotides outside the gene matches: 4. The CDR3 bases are TGTGCCAGCAGCCAAGTAACAGGGGAAAATCAGCCCCAGCATTTT. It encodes CASSQVTGENQPQHF.

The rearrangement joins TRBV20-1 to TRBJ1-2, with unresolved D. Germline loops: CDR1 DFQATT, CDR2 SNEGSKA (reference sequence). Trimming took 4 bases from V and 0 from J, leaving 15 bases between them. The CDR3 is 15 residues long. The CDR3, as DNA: TGCAGTGCTACGGACGGACCCTACACTAACTATGGCTACACCTTC. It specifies CSATDGPYTNYGYTF.

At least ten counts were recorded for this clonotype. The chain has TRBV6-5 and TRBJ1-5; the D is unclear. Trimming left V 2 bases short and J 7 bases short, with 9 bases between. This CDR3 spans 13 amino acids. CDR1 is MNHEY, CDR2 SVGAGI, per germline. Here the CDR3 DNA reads TGTGCCAGCAGTTACGGGAGAGACCAGCCCCAGCATTTT. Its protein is CASSYGRDQPQHF.